This is a list of T cell receptor beta chains from one sample in a study of chemoradiotherapy in HPV16-positive cancers. Sequencing was performed with immunoSEQ multiplex PCR; in TCRdb, only in-frame clones are kept and a portion is missing. The sample includes about 30,000 clones, over 65% of them seen just once. The input for sequencing was blood, taken from a patient who underwent chemoradiotherapy. The origin of the receptors is a human donor with HPV-associated anogenital cancer. Each CDR3 is given with its conserved first and last residue. The D gene is left open where the match is weak. Size values are once, few and many counts, or a class for expanded clones, and some rows have none.

size,J,D,V,CDR3,DNA
-,TRBJ1-6,-,TRBV7-9,CASSFGNYQSSYNSPLHF,TGTGCCAGCAGCTTCGGGAACTATCAGAGCTCCTATAATTCACCCCTCCACTTT
-,TRBJ2-3,TRBD1,TRBV7-2,CASSITGAAQYF,TGTGCCAGCAGCATAACAGGGGCTGCGCAGTATTTT
few,TRBJ1-2,TRBD1,TRBV14,CASSLQGFYGYTF,TGTGCCAGCTCTCTACAGGGGTTCTATGGCTACACCTTC
few,TRBJ1-1,-,TRBV9,CASSVMVNTEAFF,TGTGCCAGCAGCGTAATGGTGAACACTGAAGCTTTCTTT
-,TRBJ1-2,-,TRBV5-4,CASSLEGGSPYGYTF,TGTGCCAGCAGCTTGGAGGGAGGGTCCCCCTATGGCTACACCTTC
-,TRBJ1-2,-,TRBV15,CATSRERQNYGYTF,TGTGCCACCAGCAGAGAACGACAGAACTATGGCTACACCTTC
-,TRBJ2-3,TRBD2,TRBV10-1,CASSEPIAGRRRHTQYF,TGCGCCAGCAGTGAACCCATAGCGGGGAGACGCAGGCATACGCAGTATTTT
-,TRBJ1-2,TRBD1,TRBV27,CASSPTRDRRVYGYTF,TGTGCCAGCAGTCCCACCCGGGACAGAAGGGTATATGGCTACACCTTC
-,TRBJ1-3,TRBD1,TRBV27,CASSYRGAGNTIYF,TGTGCCAGCAGTTACAGGGGAGCCGGAAACACCATATATTTT
-,TRBJ1-1,-,TRBV6-5,CASSYSIYGEAFF,TGTGCCAGCAGTTACTCGATCTATGGGGAAGCTTTCTTT
-,TRBJ1-1,-,TRBV19,CATQTNTGGATEAFF,TGTGCCACCCAAACAAATACCGGGGGCGCCACTGAAGCTTTCTTT
-,TRBJ1-4,TRBD1,TRBV11-2,CASSLVDRVNEKLFF,TGTGCCAGCAGCTTAGTGGACAGGGTTAATGAAAAACTGTTTTTT
-,TRBJ1-1,-,TRBV30,CAWGVVMNTEAFF,TGTGCCTGGGGTGTGGTAATGAACACTGAAGCTTTCTTT
-,TRBJ1-3,-,TRBV7-9,CASSLVGDSGNTIYF,TGTGCCAGCAGCTTAGTCGGCGACTCTGGAAACACCATATATTTT
-,TRBJ2-5,-,TRBV6-1,CASSASGRVEETQYF,TGTGCCAGCAGTGCTAGTGGCAGGGTAGAAGAGACCCAGTACTTC
-,TRBJ2-7,TRBD1,TRBV9,CASSQTGAYEQYF,TGTGCCAGCAGCCAGACAGGGGCCTACGAGCAGTACTTC
-,TRBJ2-1,TRBD1,TRBV5-4,CASSLAQQGAYNEQFF,TGTGCCAGCAGCTTGGCCCAACAGGGGGCCTACAATGAGCAGTTCTTC
-,TRBJ1-4,-,TRBV7-6,CASSLGFGSNEKLFF,TGTGCCAGCAGCTTAGGATTTGGAAGCAATGAAAAACTGTTTTTT
-,TRBJ1-1,TRBD1,TRBV7-9,CASSFGQGANTEAFF,TGTGCCAGCAGCTTCGGGCAGGGGGCGAACACTGAAGCTTTCTTT
-,TRBJ1-3,-,TRBV6-1,CATREAPGNTIYF,TGTGCCACCAGAGAGGCGCCTGGAAACACCATATATTTT
-,TRBJ2-2,TRBD2,TRBV10-3,CAIRRAGANTGELFF,TGTGCCATCAGGAGAGCGGGGGCGAACACCGGGGAGCTGTTTTTT
-,TRBJ2-3,TRBD1,TRBV5-5,CASSLDRGVQDTQYF,TGTGCCAGCAGCCTGGACAGGGGAGTTCAAGATACGCAGTATTTT
-,TRBJ1-1,TRBD1,TRBV10-3,CAIRGQELNTEAFF,TGTGCCATCCGGGGACAGGAGTTGAACACTGAAGCTTTCTTT
once,TRBJ1-6,-,TRBV30,CAWNQGNSPLHF,TGTGCCTGGAACCAGGGGAATTCACCCCTCCACTTT
-,TRBJ1-2,-,TRBV25-1,CASSESMTGGYTF,TGTGCCAGCAGTGAATCTATGACAGGTGGCTACACCTTC
-,TRBJ2-1,TRBD1,TRBV11-2,CASSRDRVYEQFF,TGTGCCAGCAGCCGGGACAGGGTATATGAGCAGTTCTTC
-,TRBJ1-2,-,TRBV2,CASSEVRRQFYGYTF,TGTGCCAGCAGTGAAGTTAGGAGACAGTTCTATGGCTACACCTTC
-,TRBJ1-2,-,TRBV19,CASSIEGSPYYGYTF,TGTGCCAGTAGTATAGAAGGCAGCCCGTACTATGGCTACACCTTC
-,TRBJ1-2,TRBD1,TRBV5-6,CASTGEYGYTF,TGTGCCAGTACAGGGGAGTATGGCTACACCTTC
-,TRBJ2-1,-,TRBV21-1,CASSKAYNEQFF,TGTGCCAGCAGCAAAGCCTACAATGAGCAGTTCTTC
once,TRBJ2-1,-,TRBV19,CASSIHGGGSYNEQFF,TGTGCCAGTAGTATTCACGGGGGTGGCTCCTACAATGAGCAGTTCTTC
once,TRBJ1-5,-,TRBV20-1,CSAKSWGPQHF,TGCAGTGCTAAATCGTGGGGGCCCCAGCATTTT
-,TRBJ1-5,-,TRBV19,CASSIPLAGMRWNQPQHF,TGTGCCAGTAGTATCCCCCTTGCGGGGATGCGGTGGAATCAGCCCCAGCATTTT
-,TRBJ1-4,-,TRBV5-6,CASSLAGAGEKLFF,TGTGCCAGCAGCTTGGCAGGGGCCGGTGAAAAACTGTTTTTT
-,TRBJ2-5,TRBD2,TRBV7-2,CASSLMRGEKETQYF,TGTGCCAGCAGCTTAATGCGGGGGGAGAAAGAGACCCAGTACTTC
few,TRBJ2-2,-,TRBV7-8,CASWAGQTGELFF,TGTGCCAGTTGGGCGGGGCAGACCGGGGAGCTGTTTTTT
-,TRBJ1-2,-,TRBV5-5,CASSLAPRDRYGYTF,TGTGCCAGCAGCTTGGCCCCCAGAGACCGCTATGGCTACACCTTC
-,TRBJ2-7,TRBD1,TRBV7-2,CASSSRQGAYEQYF,TGTGCCAGCAGCTCGAGACAGGGGGCCTACGAGCAGTACTTC
-,TRBJ1-5,-,TRBV6-1,CASRVGGQPQHF,TGTGCCAGCAGGGTGGGTGGTCAGCCCCAGCATTTT
-,TRBJ2-7,TRBD2,TRBV29-1,CSVEERKTGLAGAYEQYF,TGCAGCGTTGAAGAGCGAAAGACGGGACTAGCGGGGGCCTACGAGCAGTACTTC
-,TRBJ1-1,-,TRBV21-1,CASSTGLNTEAFF,TGTGCCAGTTCGACAGGTTTGAACACTGAAGCTTTCTTT
few,TRBJ2-1,-,TRBV29-1,CSVEDPGQSSYNEQFF,TGCAGCGTTGAAGATCCGGGTCAGAGCTCCTACAATGAGCAGTTCTTC
-,TRBJ2-5,-,TRBV27,CASRDYNVETQYF,TGTGCCAGCAGGGACTACAATGTAGAGACCCAGTACTTC
-,TRBJ2-2,TRBD1,TRBV19,CASSRQGARAVNTGELFF,TGTGCCAGTAGTAGACAGGGGGCGCGCGCCGTGAACACCGGGGAGCTGTTTTTT
once,TRBJ2-3,-,TRBV5-8,CASSSRRDPTPDTQYF,TGTGCCAGCAGCTCCAGACGGGACCCCACCCCAGATACGCAGTATTTT
-,TRBJ1-3,TRBD1,TRBV5-6,CASSSGTGGSGNTIYF,TGTGCCAGCAGCTCTGGGACAGGGGGGAGTGGAAACACCATATATTTT
-,TRBJ1-2,TRBD1,TRBV18,CASSSGTGLNYGYTF,TGTGCCAGCTCATCCGGGACAGGACTGAACTATGGCTACACCTTC
-,TRBJ2-1,-,TRBV27,CASSFLFGGSKNNEQFF,TGTGCCAGCAGTTTTTTGTTCGGGGGCTCAAAAAACAATGAGCAGTTCTTC
-,TRBJ2-1,TRBD2,TRBV6-5,CASSYPSGGRKNEQFF,TGTGCCAGCAGTTACCCTAGCGGGGGCCGCAAAAATGAGCAGTTCTTC
-,TRBJ1-1,-,TRBV7-2,CASSPSGGVGEAFF,TGTGCCAGCAGCCCTAGTGGGGGCGTGGGTGAAGCTTTCTTT
-,TRBJ2-7,TRBD1,TRBV9,CASSIGQASYEQYF,TGTGCCAGCAGCATCGGACAGGCTAGCTACGAGCAGTACTTC